This entry features one T cell receptor beta chain sequence. The antigen remains unidentified. This sample was taken from a study of Tregs in tolerant kidney transplant recipients. Trimming cost V 7 bases and J 1 base, with 17 bases left between them. The CDR3 length is 15 residues. Study results and caveats: Expanding Tregs on activated donor B cells appeared to best identify donor-specific TCRbeta clones.

The repertoire was sequenced with immunoSEQ multiplex PCR; TCRdb's copy has only in-frame clones and lacks some. Here the sample spans some 68,000 clones, 84% being singletons. The specimen sequenced was CD4+ T cells from blood. This receptor was taken from a human donor in good health. This sequence joins TRBV6-7 and TRBJ2-7; D gene unclear. TRBV6-7 is placed among ORFs of uncertain function. For the CDR3, the DNA is TGTGCCAGCACCCTTAAGTTGGGCCCTTCCTACGAGCAGTACTTC. Translated, it gives CASTLKLGPSYEQYF.